Listed below are T cell receptor beta chains from one sample, sequenced in a study of regulatory T cells in long-lasting Graves disease. Via MiXCR, TCRdb re-called the multiplex PCR reads, giving one row per CDR3 protein. The sample gives 400,000 or so distinct CDR3 sequences, less than 25% of which show up once; around 20% is in the top ten. Here the sequenced sample was peripheral blood mononuclear cells (PBMCs), taken when the disease was refractory, from a patient treated with antithyroid drugs. Source of these receptors: a female donor with Graves disease. The CDR3 runs from the conserved cysteine through the conserved F or W. The order of the fields is J gene, clone size, CDR3 length, V gene, D gene, CDR3 DNA, CDR3 protein. D genes are given only for firm matches. Clone size, where shown, is once, few, many, or a class for clones that have expanded.

TRBJ2-5	.	15	TRBV6-2/TRBV6-3	.	TGTGCCAGCAGTTACTCAGCCCAGGAGCCTTGGACCCAGTACTTC	CASSYSAQEPWTQYF
TRBJ2-7	many	15	TRBV20-1	.	TGCAGTGCTAGAGACCCCAGGGAACCATCCTACGAGCAGTACTTC	CSARDPREPSYEQYF
TRBJ2-1	.	15	TRBV5-1	TRBD1	TGCGCCAGCAGCTTGGCAGGACAGGCCTACAATGAGCAGTTCTTC	CASSLAGQAYNEQFF
TRBJ2-7	.	14	TRBV19	.	TGTGCCAGTAGTGACCAGGCGACTACCTACGAGCAGTACTTC	CASSDQATTYEQYF
TRBJ2-4	few	14	TRBV20-1	.	TGCAGTTCCCCGAGGGGCAAAGCCAAAAACATTCAGTACTTC	CSSPRGKAKNIQYF
TRBJ1-2	.	13	TRBV5-1	.	TGCGCCAGCAGCTTGGAGGGAGTTAAGGGCTACACCTTC	CASSLEGVKGYTF
TRBJ1-2	.	16	TRBV18	.	TGTGCCAGCTCACCACCGAGGGGGGCCCCTGGCTATGGCTACCCCTTC	CASSPPRGAPGYGYPF
TRBJ2-1	.	17	TRBV2	TRBD2	TGTGCCATCCCTCGACTAGCGGGAGGCCCAGTGGGGGATGAGCAGTTCTTC	CAIPRLAGGPVGDEQFF
TRBJ2-7	many	13	TRBV6-6	TRBD2	TGTGCCAGCAGTTACTCGACTAGCGGAGAGCAGTACTTC	CASSYSTSGEQYF
TRBJ1-2	.	12	TRBV10-3	TRBD1	TGTGCCAGCCACAGGGGTGACTATGGCTACACCTTC	CASHRGDYGYTF